These 13 T cell receptor beta chains were all obtained from the same sample, sequenced in a study of OX40 agonist ivuxolimab in advanced cancers. Measured with immunoSEQ multiplex PCR; TCRdb has only the in-frame clones, and not every one. The data contain about 78,000 clones, about 80% of them singletons. The source was CD4+ or CD8+ T cells sorted from blood, collected in a trial of the OX40 agonist ivuxolimab. The receptors stem from an adult with an advanced solid tumor such as melanoma, head and neck, liver or kidney cancer.

The CDR3 DNA sequence: TGTGCCAGCTCACCGGGTGACACAATCTATGGCTACACCTTC. Protein: CASSPGDTIYGYTF. The chain combines TRBV18 with TRBJ1-2; no clear D. V lost 3 bases, J lost 4 bases, and 12 bases lay in between. Germline V gives CDR1 KGHSH, CDR2 LQKENI. The CDR3 covers 14 residues.

The J gene is TRBJ2-3, the V gene TRBV6-1, with 7 bases that match TRBD1. V lost 2 bases, J lost 3 bases, and 8 bases stayed unmatched. The germline CDR1 and CDR2 sequences are MNHNS and SASEGT. CDR3 size: 16 residues. The CDR3 protein is CASSERQQGKTDTQYF. CDR3 nucleotides: TGTGCCAGCAGTGAAAGGCAACAGGGGAAGACAGATACGCAGTATTTT.

The chain recombines TRBV7-9 with TRBJ2-2; 8 bases align to TRBD2. The CDR3 runs to 14 residues. Germline V CDR1 and CDR2: SEHNR, FQNEAQ (reference sequence). Trimming took 8 bases from V and 2 from J; bases not matched to a gene: 4. The CDR3 here is CASLAGKNTGELFF. CDR3 bases: TGTGCCAGCCTAGCGGGCAAAAACACCGGGGAGCTGTTTTTT.

The chain recombines TRBV10-2 with TRBJ2-1; 7 bases line up with TRBD2. The germline V gene encodes CDR1 WSHSY and CDR2 SAAADI. CDR3 length: 16 amino acids. V lost 3 bases, J lost 5 bases, and 10 bases stayed unmatched. CDR3 nucleotide sequence: TGCGCCAGCAGTGATAGGGCGGGGGAGCTGAACAATGAGCAGTTCTTC. It codes for CASSDRAGELNNEQFF.

The chain has TRBV19 and TRBJ1-5, with TRBD1 identical over 10 bases. CDR1 and CDR2 (germline): LNHDA, SQIVND (reference sequence). This CDR3 has 16 residues. The ends lost 7 bases at V and 1 base at J; junction bases unmatched: 7. The CDR3 nucleotides read TGTGCCAGTACCGGGACAGGGGTGTACAGCAATCAGCCCCAGCATTTT. Translating it yields CASTGTGVYSNQPQHF. Filled out from reference TRBV19 and TRBJ1-5, the complete variable domain reads DGGITQSPKYLFRKEGQNVTLSCEQNLNHDAMYWYRQDPGQGLRLIYYSQIVNDFQKGDIAEGYSVSREKKESFPLTVTSAQKNPTAFYLCASTGTGVYSNQPQHFGDGTRLSIL.

V gene TRBV9 combines with J gene TRBJ2-7; D gene unclear. Trimming removed 4 bases from V and 4 bases from J, with 9 bases in between. The CDR3 runs to 12 residues. In germline, CDR1 is SGDLS, CDR2 YYNGEE. Here the CDR3 reads CASSPNPYEQYF. As DNA, the CDR3 is TGTGCCAGCAGCCCCAACCCTTACGAGCAGTACTTC.

The V and J genes are TRBV19 and TRBJ1-1; 7 nucleotides agree with TRBD1. CDR1 LNHDA and CDR2 SQIVND come from the germline V gene (reference sequence). The trim removed 7 bases at V and 1 base at J, leaving 9 bases unmatched. The CDR3 covers 15 residues. For the CDR3, the DNA is TGTGCCAGTAAAAGAACCGGGACAGCGAACACTGAAGCTTTCTTT. As protein: CASKRTGTANTEAFF.

The chain employs TRBV9 and TRBJ2-3; 13 bases agree with TRBD2. Trimming took 6 bases from V and 7 from J; bases not matched to a gene: 11. The CDR3 has 16 amino acids. CDR1 and CDR2 (germline): SGDLS, YYNGEE. Here the CDR3 DNA reads TGTGCCAGCACCCCGGGACTAGCGGGATGGATGAATACGCAGTATTTT. It yields the protein CASTPGLAGWMNTQYF.

The chain recombines TRBV5-4 with TRBJ1-1; TRBD1 agrees at 8 bases. There are 17 residues in the CDR3. The V and J ends lost 4 bases and 5 bases, in that order; junction bases with no gene match: 16. Germline CDR1 is SGHNT and CDR2 is YYREEE (reference sequence). DNA for the CDR3: TGTGCCAGCAGCCCTGGGGACAGGTTGTTAGTGAGTACTGAAGCTTTCTTT. Translating gives CASSPGDRLLVSTEAFF.

V usage is TRBV6-5 and J usage is TRBJ1-6; D gene uncertain. Germline V lookup: CDR1 MNHEY, CDR2 SVGAGI. This CDR3 has 15 residues. Trimming shortened V by 1 base and J by 6 bases, and 10 bases separated the two germline ends. The CDR3 here is CASSYYGTVNSPLHF. CDR3 nucleotide sequence: TGTGCCAGCAGTTACTATGGAACAGTTAATTCACCCCTCCACTTT.

The CDR3 DNA sequence: TGTGCCACCGGACGGTGGGGGGAGGGAACCTACGAGCAGTACTTC. Encoded protein: CATGRWGEGTYEQYF. The gene calls are TRBV15 and TRBJ2-7, with 7 bases aligning to TRBD2. This CDR3 region has 15 residues. The germline CDR1 and CDR2 sequences are LNHNV and YYDKDF (reference sequence). After removal of 8 bases from V and 2 bases from J, the junction contained 12 bases not matched to a gene. The entire variable domain, with the rest obtained from reference TRBV15 and TRBJ2-7, is as follows: DAMVIQNPRYQVTQFGKPVTLSCSQTLNHNVMYWYQQKSSQAPKLLFHYYDKDFNNEADTPDNFQSRRPNTSFCFLDIRSPGLGDTAMYLCATGRWGEGTYEQYFGPGTRLTVT.

The chain joins TRBV7-2 to TRBJ1-4; no firm D call. This CDR3 is 16 amino acids long. CDR1 and CDR2 (germline): SGHTA, FQGNSA. The V and J ends lost 3 bases and 0 bases respectively, with 11 bases between them. The CDR3 spells CASSLGRFATNEKLFF. DNA for the CDR3: TGTGCCAGCAGCTTGGGCAGATTCGCAACTAATGAAAAACTGTTTTTT.

The CDR3 DNA reads as TGTGCCAGCAGCTTAGAGTTGGGCCCCGTGGATATCCAGTACTTC. Protein product: CASSLELGPVDIQYF. The V call is TRBV7-8, the J call TRBJ2-5; D is ambiguous. The CDR3 is made up of 15 amino acids. V was clipped by 1 base and J by 10 bases, with 19 bases between them. Germline V CDR1 and CDR2: SGHVS, FQNEAQ.